This T cell receptor beta chain was recorded in a study of OX40 agonist ivuxolimab in advanced cancers. Some clones are missing from TCRdb's copy, which holds only in-frame ones; the method was immunoSEQ multiplex PCR. The data show 55,000 to 95,000 clones, about 91% seen once. The source material was CD4+ or CD8+ T cells sorted from blood, sampled in a trial of the OX40 agonist ivuxolimab. This receptor was taken from an adult with an advanced solid tumor such as melanoma, head and neck, liver or kidney cancer.

The CDR3 nucleotides read TGTGCCAGCAGTTACTCGGAGGGCGAGCGTTCACCCCTCCACTTT. Protein product: CASSYSEGERSPLHF. This chain joins TRBV6-5 and TRBJ1-6; D call uncertain. CDR1 and CDR2 (germline): MNHEY, SVGAGI. V gave up 0 bases and J gave up 9 bases, with 12 bases separating them. This CDR3 spans 15 amino acids.